What follows describes a single T cell receptor (beta chain). Its antigen is unknown. This sample was included in a study of T cell responses to AZD1222 COVID-19 vaccine. Study-wide results and limits: The breadth and depth of Spike-specific TCRs increased once two AZD1222 doses had been given.

The CDR3 totals 13 residues. Trimming removed 6 bases from V and 6 bases from J; junction bases left unmatched: 6. The germline V gene encodes CDR1 KGHSH and CDR2 LQKENI. Here immunoSEQ multiplex PCR was the method, and the copy in TCRdb shows in-frame clones only, minus some. Of roughly 130,000 clones in the sample, 80% to 90% were seen once. This TCR was sampled from an adult in good health. The V gene is TRBV18, the J gene TRBJ1-2; TRBD1 matches at 8 bases. The sequencing used peripheral blood, collected on day 0 of AZD1222 vaccination. The CDR3, as DNA: TGTGCCAGCTCCAAACCGGACAGGGATGGCTACACCTTC. Translating it yields CASSKPDRDGYTF. Supplemented by reference TRBV18 and TRBJ1-2, the full variable domain reads NAGVMQNPRHLVRRRGQEARLRCSPMKGHSHVYWYRQLPEEGLKFMVYLQKENIIDESGMPKERFSAEFPKEGPSILRIQQVVRGDSAAYFCASSKPDRDGYTFGSGTRLTVV.